This T cell receptor beta chain came from a study of cytomegalovirus exposure and HLA in healthy donors. Study-wide results and caveats: There was a cluster of highly shared sequence variants that was likely a sequencing artifact. Serostatus for CMV was the only available immune exposure information. In vitro experiments confirmed that three CMV-associated chains were specific for CMV antigens.

This PCR relied on a set of 60 Vbeta primers and 13 Jbeta primers. Per the authors' pipeline: Later analysis identified 80 million to 85 million unique TCR beta chains, roughly 11 million shared. Clones were sequenced by immunoSEQ multiplex PCR, and TCRdb holds only the in-frame ones, with some missing. V, J and clone size were drawn from that table, and D and trimming were deduced from the DNA. The sample includes under 200,000 clones, around 78% of them seen just once. Comment on this clone: Antigen: not known.

Germline lookup yields CDR1 MNHEY and CDR2 SMNVEV (reference sequence). The V and J ends lost 6 bases and 4 bases, in that order; junction bases with no gene match: 10. The CDR3 totals 15 residues. The V and J genes are TRBV27 and TRBJ1-1, with 8 nucleotides matching TRBD1. The sample taken for sequencing was PBMCs. This receptor was taken from a woman aged 40 to 49 in good health and CMV-seronegative. CDR3 residues: CASRLLRGPGTEAFF. Written as DNA, the CDR3 is TGTGCCAGCAGGCTTCTCAGGGGGCCGGGCACTGAAGCTTTCTTT.